This entry is about one T cell receptor (beta chain). As yet, its antigen is unknown. Other DNA sequences within the sample encode an identical CDR3. The data were taken from a study of cytomegalovirus exposure and HLA in healthy donors. Study-wide results and limits: Whilst most TCR sequences proved rare, a subset of public TCRs occurred across many donors. According to an earlier analysis, most TCR beta V segments yielded productive rearrangements about 90% or about 30% of the time. A classifier reportedly called cytomegalovirus status with high sensitivity and specificity. The authors later found TCR association rates varying by HLA locus, with DRB1 most and HLA-C fewest.

This CDR3 contains 17 residues. Germline V gives CDR1 SGDLS, CDR2 YYNGEE. Unmatched junction bases numbered 7, after V lost 3 bases and J lost 0 bases. PCR involved 60 Vbeta and 13 Jbeta primers. This table comes from immunoSEQ multiplex PCR, and its TCRdb copy is limited to in-frame clones, with some not included. This sample has about 150,000 clones, with about 80% found just once. Sequenced: PBMCs. V and J are TRBV9 and TRBJ2-2; 8 bases map to TRBD2. This TCR was sampled from a middle-aged man in good health and CMV-seronegative. The CDR3: CASSGNRGGTNTGELFF. DNA for the CDR3: TGTGCCAGCAGCGGTAACCGGGGGGGCACGAACACCGGGGAGCTGTTTTTT.